This T cell receptor beta chain was sequenced during a study of OX40 agonist ivuxolimab in advanced cancers. Across the whole study: It was permissible to have had prior anti-PD-1, anti-PD-L1 or anti-CTLA-4 therapy, and about 40% had some.

The sample holds a few counts of this clone. The CDR3 contains 10 residues. Trimming shortened V by 2 bases and J by 5 bases, and 3 bases separated the two germline ends. Germline V gene data show CDR1 as SQVTM and CDR2 as ANQGSEA. The repertoire was sequenced with immunoSEQ multiplex PCR; TCRdb's copy has only in-frame clones and lacks some. The sample consists of nearly 45,000 clones, about 80% of them appearing once. Sequences were derived from CD4+ or CD8+ T cells sorted from blood, sampled in a trial of the OX40 agonist ivuxolimab. This clonotype originated in an adult with an advanced solid tumor such as melanoma, head and neck, liver or kidney cancer. The gene calls are TRBV29-1 and TRBJ1-2; no firm D call. The CDR3 loop reads CSVESYGYTF. In nucleotides, the CDR3 is TGCAGCGTTGAATCGTATGGCTACACCTTC.